What follows is one T cell receptor (beta chain) and its context. The antigen remains undetermined. This specimen belongs to a study of shared clonotypes between healthy human individuals. Adult donors, all healthy and HIV-negative, had no recent acute infections or vaccinations. Per the germline V gene, CDR1 is MDHEN and CDR2 is SYDVKM. The CDR3 totals 15 residues. The ends lost 7 bases at V and 2 bases at J; junction bases unmatched: 7. The study, taken as a whole, reports: Naive subsets generally exceeded memory subsets in estimated richness.

Generated by immunoSEQ multiplex PCR, the TCRdb table keeps only in-frame clones and is missing some. This sample has 740,000 or so clones, with 73% found just once. The chain links TRBV28 to TRBJ2-7; 11 bases are a match to TRBD2. Sequenced sample: memory CD4+ T cells sorted from blood. Subset noted: CD45RA-negative fraction. The source is a woman aged 25 to 39 in good health. CDR3: CASIPGTSGTYEQYF. DNA of the CDR3: TGTGCCAGCATCCCCGGGACTAGCGGCACCTACGAGCAGTACTTC.